This entry lists 9 T cell receptor beta chains sequenced from one sample in a study of blood T cell repertoires in COVID-19. Clones were sequenced by immunoSEQ multiplex PCR, and TCRdb holds only the in-frame ones, with some missing. The sample lists 150,000 to 200,000 clones; around nine tenths were seen once. Material for sequencing was peripheral blood. The receptor set was obtained from a man aged 55-75 years with active or convalescent COVID-19.

This clone was counted a few times. The chain combines TRBV12-5 with TRBJ1-5, with no clear D. The CDR3 runs to 15 residues. The germline gives CDR1 LGHNT, CDR2 FRNRAP. V was cut by 0 bases and J by 4 bases, with 10 bases left in between. CDR3 in DNA: TGTGCTAGTGGTTTGGTAGCGGGGAGGAATCAGCCCCAGCATTTT. The encoded protein is CASGLVAGRNQPQHF.

This chain uses TRBV5-6 with TRBJ2-7; 13 positions agree with TRBD2. The V and J ends lost 2 bases and 2 bases, in that order; junction bases with no gene match: 7. Germline V lookup: CDR1 SGHDT, CDR2 YYEEEE. CDR3 length: 17 amino acids. CDR3 in amino acids: CASSFGTSGVKTYEQYF. The CDR3 coding sequence is TGTGCCAGCAGCTTTGGGACTAGCGGGGTAAAGACCTACGAGCAGTACTTC. Combining the CDR3 with reference TRBV5-6 and TRBJ2-7 gives the whole variable domain DAGVTQSPTHLIKTRGQQVTLRCSPKSGHDTVSWYQQALGQGPQFIFQYYEEEERQRGNFPDRFSGHQFPNYSSELNVNALLLGDSALYLCASSFGTSGVKTYEQYFGPGTRLTVT.

The V and J genes are TRBV6-6 and TRBJ2-7; TRBD1 agrees at 8 bases. J was trimmed by 3 bases and V by 0 bases; bases with no gene match: 7. CDR3 length equals 16 residues. CDR1 is MNHNY, CDR2 SVGAGI, per germline (reference sequence). For the CDR3, the DNA is TGTGCCAGCAGTTACTCGAAGTCCAGGGGGCACTACGAGCAGTACTTC. This gives the protein CASSYSKSRGHYEQYF.

The V call is TRBV5-6, the J call TRBJ2-5, with D possibly TRBD1 on 6 matching bases. Germline-derived CDR1 and CDR2 are SGHDT and YYEEEE. The V and J ends lost 4 bases and 1 base respectively, with 11 bases between them. CDR3 length equals 14 residues. The CDR3 loop is CASSAQGSQETQYF. CDR3 nucleotides: TGTGCCAGCAGCGCACAGGGAAGCCAAGAGACCCAGTACTTC.

This chain joins TRBV7-8 and TRBJ2-2; tentatively, D is TRBD2 (5 bases). Germline lookup yields CDR1 SGHVS and CDR2 FQNEAQ. The CDR3 consists of 14 residues. The V end was cut by 6 bases, the J end by 1 base, with 9 bases between. This CDR3 reads CASRLGLNTGELFF. In nucleotides, the CDR3 is TGTGCCAGCAGACTCGGACTGAACACCGGGGAGCTGTTTTTT.

This chain connects TRBV7-2 to TRBJ1-5; D remains unclear. Germline-derived CDR1 and CDR2 are SGHTA and FQGNSA. The CDR3 spans 15 residues. Trimming removed 3 bases at V and 0 bases at J, with 9 bases between. The CDR3 region is CASSLSGGSNQPQHF. The CDR3 region has the DNA TGTGCCAGCAGCTTGAGTGGCGGTAGCAATCAGCCCCAGCATTTT. Looking up the rest from reference TRBV7-2 and TRBJ1-5 gives the full variable domain: GAGVSQSPSNKVTEKGKDVELRCDPISGHTALYWYRQSLGQGLEFLIYFQGNSAPDKSGLPSDRFSAERTGGSVSTLTIQRTQQEDSAVYLCASSLSGGSNQPQHFGDGTRLSIL.

The chain uses TRBV29-1 and TRBJ2-5; 7 nucleotides match TRBD2. This CDR3 is 13 amino acids long. Germline V gene lookup returns CDR1 SQVTM and CDR2 ANQGSEA. The ends lost 8 bases at V and 2 bases at J; junction bases unmatched: 8. The CDR3 loop reads CSSLGGTQETQYF. The CDR3 DNA reads TGCAGCTCCCTGGGGGGGACGCAAGAGACCCAGTACTTC.

V is TRBV3-1 (or the pseudogene TRBV3-2) and J is TRBJ1-5; no reliable D call. The length of the CDR3 is 13 residues. V was trimmed by 4 bases and J by 6 bases, leaving 10 bases between them. Germline CDR1 reads LGHDT; CDR2 reads YNNKEL (reference sequence). The chain's CDR3 is CASSPFLSQPQHF. Here the CDR3 DNA reads TGTGCCAGCAGCCCCTTTCTAAGTCAGCCCCAGCATTTT.

Only one count was recorded for this clone. CDR3 residues: CAISGTGKGGYTF. CDR3 sequence (DNA): TGTGCCATCAGTGGGACAGGGAAAGGTGGCTACACCTTC. This rearrangement joins TRBV10-3 to TRBJ1-2; TRBD1 matches 8 bases. V dropped 4 bases and J dropped 7; count of bases not matched to a gene: 5. The CDR3 runs to 13 residues. The germline V gene has CDR1 ENHRY and CDR2 SYGVKD.